This T cell receptor beta chain was obtained from a study of CXCR3-negative and CXCR3-positive naive CD8 T cells (dated by TCRdb to about 2019). General notes on the study: In total, some 140 million TRB reads were obtained, corresponding to roughly 1.5 +/- 0.3 million reads per library. Data from fewer than 12 donors, pooled across two independent experiments, went into the diversity and physicochemical repertoire analyses. For the TRBV-TRBJ cluster analysis, the naive subsets came from 5 donors, while the memory cells came from 3 donors.

Each CD8+ T cell subset was flow-sorted in triplicate, and some 310,000 cells per subset were placed directly into RLT lysis buffer. Peripheral blood mononuclear cells were isolated from buffy coats by standard density gradient centrifugation. Total RNA was extracted from sorted cells with an RNeasy Mini Kit. Broad study findings and their caveats: Because surface CD5, which is linked to self-reactivity in mice, was comparable between the naive subsets, TCR interaction strength was also inferred from the physicochemical properties of TRB CDR3s. Freshly isolated PBMCs were used for most assays because CXCR3 expression partially decreased after cryopreservation. Both naive subsets had comparably high repertoire diversity, while memory CD8+ T cells had much lower repertoire diversity. Similar TRBV-TRBJ usage was shown by naive CXCR3-negative and CXCR3-positive cells from the same donor, whereas distinct patterns were shown by memory cells.

As to this clonotype: The specificity of this receptor is unknown.

The instrument given in TCRdb is NextSeq 550. The Human TCR Profiling Kit (MiLaboratory) was used to make UMI-labeled 5' RACE TRB cDNA libraries. cDNA synthesis used the entire amount of extracted RNA, and PCR amplification then used the entire amount of cDNA produced. The libraries were made side by side, with each library going through the same number of PCR cycles. For the original study's pipeline: With a requirement of at least two reads per UMI, MIGEC and MiXCR extracted about 50,000 +/- 10,000 unique UMI-labeled TRB cDNA molecules per library. An average of approximately 40,000 +/- 10,000 functional in-frame TRB CDR3 nucleotide clonotypes without stop codons was found per library. Diversity metrics, including normalized Shannon-Wiener and Chao1, were computed in VDJtools after downsampling to 5000 UMI-labeled TRB molecules per sample. For the central five CDR3 residues, VDJtools calculated physicochemical properties weighted by clonotype size, namely interaction energy, strength, volume and Kidera factor 4. TCRdb reprocessed the reads and assigns one entry to each CDR3 protein sequence, leaving out DNA. TCRdb's processing, not the study's, gives the V and J calls here. This sample's records show about 45,000 distinct CDR3 sequences. The top ten clones comprise roughly 10% of the sample.

Material: memory CD8+ T cells from blood. Read against the paper, the sample's cell subset or site label means: conventional CD8+ memory T cells (TMEM), sorted as controls. This sequence was found in a human donor in good health. Some clones in this sample may be carry-over from other donors' samples.

The CDR3 reads as follows: CASSLDGPMSTGELFF. Rearrangement joined TRBV5-4 to TRBJ2-2. Taken from the germline V gene (reference sequence), the CDR1 and CDR2 loops are SGHNT and YYREEE. There are 16 amino acids in the CDR3, from cysteine to phenylalanine inclusive. The nucleotide record is missing.